The 30 T cell receptor beta chains reported below all come from one sample, sequenced in a study of brain T cells in children with intractable seizures. Sequencing was performed with immunoSEQ multiplex PCR; in TCRdb, only in-frame clones are kept and a portion is missing. The table records 70,000 to 85,000 clones, around nine tenths of them present only once. The sample was peripheral blood, taken at surgery. These receptors came from a girl aged 2-10 years with Rasmussen encephalitis and intractable seizures.

This chain connects TRBV27 to TRBJ1-5; 8 nucleotides match TRBD1. The CDR3 covers 14 residues. V shed 5 bases and J 6 bases; nucleotides not matched to a gene: 6. Germline V gene data show CDR1 as MNHEY and CDR2 as SMNVEV (reference sequence). The CDR3 DNA reads as TGTGCCAGCAGTCATCACAGGGGGGTTCAGCCCCAGCATTTT. Its translation is CASSHHRGVQPQHF.

The chain uses TRBV11-2 and TRBJ2-5; D call uncertain. Trimming stripped 5 bases from V and 5 bases from J, with 24 bases between. The CDR3 is 17 residues long. Germline loops: CDR1 SGHAT, CDR2 FQNNGV. In DNA form, the CDR3 reads TGTGCCAGCAGCGCCGTTTCACGGCCCCGGTCGGAGGAGACCCAGTACTTC. Translation: CASSAVSRPRSEETQYF. The full variable domain, completed using reference TRBV11-2 and TRBJ2-5, is EAGVAQSPRYKIIEKRQSVAFWCNPISGHATLYWYQQILGQGPKLLIQFQNNGVVDDSQLPKDRFSAERLKGVDSTLKIQPAKLEDSAVYLCASSAVSRPRSEETQYFGPGTRLLVL.

The V gene is TRBV7-9, the J gene TRBJ2-7, with D unresolved. The CDR3 covers 12 residues. V lost 5 bases to trimming and J lost 0 bases, with 5 bases between them. Germline CDR1 is SEHNR and CDR2 is FQNEAQ (reference sequence). The CDR3 spells CASSPSSYEQYF. For the CDR3, the DNA is TGTGCCAGCAGCCCCTCCTCCTACGAGCAGTACTTC.

This sequence joins TRBV7-9 and TRBJ1-1, with TRBD1 matching 7 bases. The CDR3 runs to 16 residues. Germline CDR1 and CDR2: SEHNR and FQNEAQ (reference sequence). V dropped 3 bases and J dropped 5; count of bases not matched to a gene: 12. CDR3 in amino acids: CASSFDQRQGGTEAFF. Here the CDR3 DNA reads TGTGCCAGCAGCTTTGACCAGAGACAGGGCGGGACTGAAGCTTTCTTT.

The rearrangement links TRBV7-3 to TRBJ1-1; D unresolved. Germline assignment: CDR1 SGHTA and CDR2 FQGTGA. This CDR3 has 14 amino acids. V lost 2 bases and J 3 bases, leaving 10 bases between the germline ends. CDR3 loop: CASSLRREDTEAFF. The CDR3 DNA follows: TGTGCCAGCAGCTTACGGAGGGAGGACACTGAAGCTTTCTTT.

This chain joins TRBV6-5 and TRBJ2-7; 7 bases align to TRBD1. J lost 6 bases, V lost 10 bases, and 15 bases had no gene match. Germline CDR1 and CDR2: MNHEY and SVGAGI. CDR3 length: 14 residues. CDR3 nucleotide sequence: TGTGCCATCGTCAGGGGGATAAGGACAACCGAGCAGTACTTC. Translating gives CAIVRGIRTTEQYF.

About this clone itself: At one end, the junction sequence differs from germline, possibly due to a read error. This rearrangement joins TRBV12-3 or TRBV12-4 to TRBJ1-1, with D hard to call. The CDR3 extends over 13 amino acids. The CDR3 reads CAGSLLGNTEAFF. The CDR3 bases are TGTGCCGGCAGTTTACTGGGGAACACTGAAGCTTTCTTT.

V and J are TRBV13 and TRBJ2-2; no clear D gene. The CDR3 has 14 residues. Germline V lookup: CDR1 PRHDT, CDR2 FYEKMQ (reference sequence). Deletions cut 3 bases from V and 1 base from J, with 6 bases between. CDR3 loop: CASSLPQNTGELFF. CDR3 nucleotide sequence: TGTGCCAGCAGCTTGCCCCAGAACACCGGGGAGCTGTTTTTT.

V is TRBV27 and J is TRBJ1-1, with D maybe TRBD1 (5 bases). The CDR3 has 13 amino acids. CDR1 and CDR2 from the germline V gene are MNHEY and SMNVEV (reference sequence). Between the trimmed V and J ends, which lost 5 bases and 1 base, there was a span of 8 bases. In DNA, the CDR3 is TGTGCCAGCAGTCCTCAGGGGAACACTGAAGCTTTCTTT. Translating it yields CASSPQGNTEAFF.

V is TRBV6-5 and J is TRBJ1-3, with unresolved D. CDR3 length equals 14 residues. V was clipped by 6 bases and J by 3 bases, with 12 bases between them. CDR1 is MNHEY, CDR2 SVGAGI, per germline. This CDR3 is CASSSARSGNTIYF. CDR3 nucleotide sequence: TGTGCCAGCAGCTCAGCCAGAAGTGGAAACACCATATATTTT.

The rearrangement joins TRBV9 to TRBJ2-3; 9 bases fit TRBD1. The CDR3 runs 16 residues. V gave up 4 bases and J gave up 3 bases; unmatched junction bases: 9. Germline CDR1 SGDLS, CDR2 YYNGEE. The CDR3 region has the DNA TGTGCCAGCAGCTTCTTCCGGGACAGGGATACAGATACGCAGTATTTT. Translating it yields CASSFFRDRDTDTQYF.

This clone has only one observation. The rearrangement joins TRBV7-9 to TRBJ1-1; D unresolved. CDR1 is SEHNR, CDR2 FQNEAQ, per germline (reference sequence). Trimming stripped 1 base from V and 9 bases from J, with 6 bases between. The CDR3 totals 11 residues. The CDR3 sequence: CASSLGGQAFF. DNA of the CDR3: TGTGCCAGCAGCTTAGGGGGTCAAGCTTTCTTT.

This clone has just one count. The chain links TRBV5-1 to TRBJ2-7, with 7 positions matching TRBD2. CDR3 length: 15 residues. V shed 7 bases, J shed 2 bases, and the junction held 12 bases outside the gene matches. From germline, CDR1 is SGHRS and CDR2 YFSETQ. The CDR3 protein is CASAPVLAVTYEQYF. DNA of the CDR3: TGCGCCAGCGCCCCCGTGCTAGCGGTCACCTACGAGCAGTACTTC.

The rearrangement uses TRBV7-9 and TRBJ1-1; D is ambiguous. The CDR3 runs 13 residues. The ends were cut back, 7 bases at V and 4 bases at J, with 13 bases in the middle. Germline loops: CDR1 SEHNR, CDR2 FQNEAQ (reference sequence). CDR3 amino acids: CASIPGGPTEAFF. The CDR3 coding sequence is TGTGCCAGCATCCCGGGAGGCCCCACTGAAGCTTTCTTT.

This rearrangement joins TRBV6-1 to TRBJ1-5; 9 bases align to TRBD1. Losses at the gene ends were 2 bases for V and 2 bases for J; bases not matched to a gene: 1. CDR1 is MNHNS and CDR2 is SASEGT in the germline V gene. The CDR3 spans 15 residues. The CDR3 spells CASSERDRGNQPQHF. The CDR3 coding sequence is TGTGCCAGCAGTGAAAGGGACAGGGGCAATCAGCCCCAGCATTTT.

V and J are TRBV30 and TRBJ1-2, with 7 bases matching TRBD1. V lost 3 bases to trimming and J lost 3 bases; unmatched junction nucleotides: 1. CDR3 length: 12 amino acids. Germline assignment: CDR1 GTSNPN and CDR2 SVGIG (reference sequence). CDR3 protein: CAWRDRDYGYTF. In DNA form, the CDR3 reads TGTGCCTGGAGAGACAGGGACTATGGCTACACCTTC.

CDR3: CASSLGDRGYGYTF. The DNA for the CDR3 is TGTGCCAGCAGCTTAGGGGACAGGGGGTATGGCTACACCTTC. The chain employs TRBV11-2 and TRBJ1-2; 11 bases match TRBD1. This CDR3 has 14 amino acids. Per germline, CDR1 SGHAT and CDR2 FQNNGV. V shed 1 base, J shed 5 bases, and the junction held 0 bases outside the gene matches.

The chain employs TRBV30 and TRBJ2-1; 8 bases agree with TRBD2. Germline lookup yields CDR1 GTSNPN and CDR2 SVGIG (reference sequence). The ends lost 4 bases at V and 6 bases at J; junction bases unmatched: 8. This CDR3 spans 14 amino acids. The CDR3 DNA sequence: TGTGCCTGGAAAATAGCGGGGAGGTCCAATGAGCAGTTCTTC. It is translated as CAWKIAGRSNEQFF.

The chain uses TRBV5-1 and TRBJ1-4; D is perhaps TRBD1 (5 bases). In germline, CDR1 is SGHRS, CDR2 YFSETQ. This CDR3 comprises 13 residues. V shed 4 bases and J shed 8 bases, with 12 bases lying between them. The CDR3 nucleotides read TGCGCCAGCAGCGTGTCAGGGCCCGAAAAACTGTTTTTT. Translated: CASSVSGPEKLFF.

V and J are TRBV7-9 and TRBJ1-2, with D perhaps matching TRBD1 (5 bases). V dropped 4 bases and J dropped 3 bases, with 15 bases sitting between them. The CDR3 covers 15 residues. Germline V gives CDR1 SEHNR, CDR2 FQNEAQ (reference sequence). CDR3 in amino acids: CASSSDMSRDYGYTF. As DNA, the CDR3 is TGTGCCAGCAGCTCGGACATGTCGCGGGACTATGGCTACACCTTC.

V is TRBV7-9 and J is TRBJ1-2; D is undetermined. CDR1 is SEHNR, CDR2 FQNEAQ, per germline (reference sequence). V lost 5 bases, J lost 6 bases, and 19 bases lay in between. CDR3 length: 15 amino acids. This CDR3 is CASSLKGPPVHGYTF. The CDR3 nucleotides are TGTGCCAGCAGCCTTAAGGGCCCGCCAGTACATGGCTACACCTTC. Looking up the rest from reference TRBV7-9 and TRBJ1-2 gives the full variable domain: DTGVSQNPRHKITKRGQNVTFRCDPISEHNRLYWYRQTLGQGPEFLTYFQNEAQLEKSRLLSDRFSAERPKGSFSTLEIQRTEQGDSAMYLCASSLKGPPVHGYTFGSGTRLTVV.

The V and J genes are TRBV4-2 and TRBJ2-5; possibly TRBD2 for D (7 bases). Trimming took 1 base from V and 7 from J, leaving 16 bases between them. The V gene's germline CDR1 is LGHNA and CDR2 YNFKEQ. The CDR3 has 15 amino acids. The CDR3 is CASSQARGAEGTQYF. CDR3 nucleotides: TGTGCCAGCAGCCAAGCTCGGGGGGCCGAAGGGACCCAGTACTTC.

This chain connects TRBV24-1 to TRBJ2-2; tentatively, D is TRBD1 (6 bases). In germline, CDR1 is KGHDR, CDR2 SFDVKD. V dropped 9 bases and J dropped 3 bases, with 19 bases sitting between them. This CDR3 is built from 16 residues. The CDR3 DNA reads as TGTGCCACCGGGACAAATACGCGAGGGTACACCGGGGAGCTGTTTTTT. Protein product: CATGTNTRGYTGELFF.

The chain combines TRBV2 with TRBJ1-1; maybe TRBD1 (5 bases). CDR3 size: 12 residues. Germline assignment: CDR1 SNHLY and CDR2 FYNNEI. Trimming took off 6 bases at V and 4 bases at J, with 9 bases between the two ends. CDR3: CASRDIGTEAFF. The CDR3 DNA reads TGTGCCAGCAGGGACATCGGCACTGAAGCTTTCTTT.

The genes are TRBV24-1 and TRBJ2-7; the D gene is possibly TRBD2 (6 bases). The CDR3 sequence is 13 residues long. Germline V gene data show CDR1 as KGHDR and CDR2 as SFDVKD. Trimming removed 4 bases at V and 4 bases at J, with 10 bases between. The CDR3 region has the DNA TGTGCCACCAGTGACCCCGGGGGATACGAGCAGTACTTC. Protein product: CATSDPGGYEQYF.

Here the CDR3 reads CATSDTGSYEQYF. The CDR3 coding sequence is TGTGCCACCAGTGACACCGGAAGCTACGAGCAGTACTTC. J is TRBJ2-7 and V is TRBV24-1; D is undetermined. V was cut by 4 bases and J by 3 bases, with 9 bases left in between. Germline V gene sequence: CDR1 KGHDR, CDR2 SFDVKD. The CDR3 spans 13 residues.

V usage is TRBV11-2 and J usage is TRBJ1-6; 11 bases agree with TRBD1. J gave up 8 bases and V 4 bases, and 16 bases lay outside the gene matches. Germline-derived CDR1 and CDR2 are SGHAT and FQNNGV. The CDR3 length is 19 residues. The CDR3 reads CASSSPNGQGARVDSPLHF. In DNA form, the CDR3 reads TGTGCCAGCAGCTCGCCGAACGGACAGGGGGCACGTGTGGATTCACCCCTCCACTTT.

The rearrangement joins TRBV25-1 to TRBJ1-4, with unresolved D. This CDR3 region has 14 residues. V lost 7 bases and J lost 4, with 13 bases in between. Germline V gene data show CDR1 as MGHDK and CDR2 as SYGVNS. The CDR3 bases are TGTGCCAGCAAGTCGGGAGGGCTTAATGAAAAACTGTTTTTT. Translating gives CASKSGGLNEKLFF.

This clone has a handful of counts. The rearrangement links TRBV2 to TRBJ1-2, with 7 nucleotides matching TRBD1. Looked up from germline, CDR1 is SNHLY and CDR2 is FYNNEI. Losses at the gene ends were 6 bases for V and 4 bases for J; bases not matched to a gene: 8. The CDR3 has 14 amino acids. The CDR3 region is CASRDTGTVYGYTF. In DNA, the CDR3 is TGTGCCAGCAGGGATACCGGGACAGTCTATGGCTACACCTTC.

This sequence joins TRBV19 and TRBJ2-3; tentative D call: TRBD2 (5 bases). This CDR3 is built from 15 residues. With 6 bases removed from V and 0 bases from J, the gap between germline ends came to 13 bases. The germline gives CDR1 LNHDA, CDR2 SQIVND (reference sequence). The CDR3 DNA sequence: TGTGCCAGTAGCCTGCAGAGGGTTAGCACAGATACGCAGTATTTT. It is translated as CASSLQRVSTDTQYF.